The sequence of this TCR beta chain was determined in a study of cytomegalovirus exposure and HLA in healthy donors. The PCR was carried out with 60 Vbeta primers and 13 Jbeta primers. The assay was immunoSEQ multiplex PCR, and TCRdb's table has in-frame clones only and misses some. The repertoire holds 150,000 to 200,000 clones, approximately 84% seen once, with 0.25% to 0.3% in the top ten. The CDR3 sequence is 15 residues long. From germline, CDR1 is SGDLS and CDR2 YYNGEE. V was cut by 4 bases and J by 5 bases, with 18 bases left in between. The TCR originated in a boy between 10 and 17 years old in good health and CMV-seronegative. V is TRBV9 and J is TRBJ1-2; TRBD1 is a possible D gene (6 bases). Sequenced material: PBMCs. CDR3 sequence: CASSPSQGTSYGYTF. The CDR3 DNA reads as TGTGCCAGCAGCCCATCACAGGGCACTTCTTATGGCTACACCTTC.